The clone carrying this TCR beta chain is a singleton in its sample. These data are taken from a study of blood T cell repertoires in COVID-19. Whole-study context: Samples taken during acute and convalescent COVID-19 were collected in the United States, Italy and Spain. Sample material is recorded as cDNA or gDNA derived from T cells, B-cell-depleted T cells, or PBMCs.

Some clones are missing from TCRdb's copy, which holds only in-frame ones; the method was immunoSEQ multiplex PCR. The repertoire includes around 94,000 clones, 87% of them detected once, and 4% to 5.5% sits in the top ten. The CDR3 covers 16 residues. The V and J ends lost 0 bases and 2 bases respectively, with 14 bases between them. Germline loops: CDR1 MNHEY, CDR2 SVGAGI. Patients of the Seattle cohort, enrolled during active infection, were followed longitudinally. Specimen: peripheral blood. This sequence was found in a woman between 50 and 59 years old with COVID-19, enrolled during active disease. The chain employs TRBV6-5 and TRBJ2-7; TRBD1 is a possible D gene (6 bases). CDR3 sequence (DNA): TGTGCCAGCAGTTACTCGATGGGGACACCTACCTACGAGCAGTACTTC. Amino acid sequence: CASSYSMGTPTYEQYF.